The source of this TCR beta chain is a study of blood T cell repertoires in COVID-19 (dated by TCRdb to 2019 to 2021). About the investigation overall: Samples from collaborators originated in the United States, Italy and Spain and spanned both the acute and convalescent phases of COVID-19. The material from the prospective study consisted of cDNA or gDNA derived from T cells, B-cell-depleted T cells, or PBMCs. The dataset comprised deeply sampled blood TCRbeta repertoires from subjects exposed to, actively infected with, or recovered from COVID-19. The repertoires were released in a freely available public database meant as a resource for research on the immune response to SARS-CoV-2. The samples were drawn from two sources: the first 160 participants of the ongoing ImmuneRACE study, and 1,254 subjects contributed by 6 global collaborators. Nearly every sample came with metadata listing a de-identified subject ID, COVID-19 status, age in years and sex. Where HLA class I and class II types were available, the types were taken from metadata supplied by the sample provider, not from assay-based typing. General conclusions and limits of the study: How much clinical and demographic metadata was included differed by source and by participant, and the metadata was provided uncurated.

A second Seattle source provided samples from volunteer blood donors who had recovered from COVID-19. Whole blood was collected in K2EDTA tubes by collaborating institutions according to the institutions' own protocols. For TCRbeta analysis, collaborators shipped samples in one of three forms: frozen whole blood, isolated PBMCs, or DNA extracted from either of those sample types. TCRbeta CDR3 regions were amplified from genomic DNA using the immunoSEQ Assay, a bias-controlled multiplex PCR. Per the original workflow: Within the assay, amplification of reference gene primers was used to estimate how many nucleated cells each sample contained. To quantify the absolute abundance of each unique TCRbeta CDR3 rearrangement, sequence reads were collapsed and filtered. For each sample, productive Simpson clonality was calculated by taking the square root of Simpson's diversity index across productive rearrangements. TCRdb stores this immuneACCESS table with in-frame sequences only. Part of the clones is absent; in the studies checked, under half of the shortfall reflects unresolved V genes, and no reason is known for the rest. The DNA was the basis for D and trimming; V, J and clone size are from that table. The sample has about 220,000 clones on record, roughly 84% of them singletons. The ten largest clones add up to 3% to 3.5% of the sample.

The germline V gene (reference sequence) sets CDR1 to LNHNV and CDR2 to YYDKDF. Trimming at the junction amounts to 3 bases on V and 3 bases on J, and the germline ends lie 6 bases apart. From cysteine to phenylalanine, the CDR3 is 12 amino acids long. The DNA shown is the 36-base CDR3, in frame from base 1. In the case of this clone: Its target antigen remains unknown. No much larger clone is present one base from it, and per-base qualities are unavailable.

The source is a woman in her twenties or thirties who had recovered from COVID-19. The rearrangement joined TRBV15 to TRBJ2-7, with TRBD2 as a weak D call on 5 bases. Specimen: peripheral blood. CDR3 reads: CATSRGDYEQYF. The DNA reads TGTGCCACCAGCAGGGGAGACTACGAGCAGTACTTC. The CDR3, completed at both ends by the reference TRBV15 and TRBJ2-7 genes, gives the full variable domain DAMVIQNPRYQVTQFGKPVTLSCSQTLNHNVMYWYQQKSSQAPKLLFHYYDKDFNNEADTPDNFQSRRPNTSFCFLDIRSPGLGDTAMYLCATSRGDYEQYFGPGTRLTVT.